Below, one T cell receptor beta chain is given with its context. The data were taken from a study of T-cell memory formation after mild COVID-19. The CDR3 totals 18 residues. In germline, CDR1 is MNHEY, CDR2 SVGEGT. Losses at the gene ends were 5 bases for V and 10 bases for J; bases not matched to a gene: 17. TCRdb re-derived calls from the 5' RACE reads in MiXCR, one entry per CDR3 protein. This table holds 550,000 to 600,000 distinct CDR3 sequences, 17% found once. This rearrangement joins TRBV6-2 or TRBV6-3 to TRBJ2-1, with 13 bases aligning to TRBD2. The receptor comes from an adult woman who had mild COVID-19 (a few samples of this study predate the infection). Cell type and time point are not known. The specimen was PBMCs or a T cell subset sorted from them (not recorded which). As DNA, the CDR3 is TGTGCCAGCAGTCCTCTAGGGGTCGGACTAGCGGGAGTCGGGGAGCAGTTCTTC. This encodes CASSPLGVGLAGVGEQFF.